This T cell receptor beta chain was obtained from a study of cytomegalovirus exposure and HLA in healthy donors. Study outcomes and limitations: Subsequent analysis revealed that first-cohort TCR clusters tended to co-occur in the 120 validation repertoires. The CMV antigen specificity of a few CMV-associated chains was confirmed through in vitro analysis.

Germline CDR1 reads LNHDA; CDR2 reads SQIVND (reference sequence). The CDR3 is 16 amino acids. V was trimmed by 4 bases and J by 7 bases, leaving 20 bases between them. With respect to this clone: What it binds is unknown.

The repertoire was sequenced with immunoSEQ multiplex PCR; TCRdb's copy has only in-frame clones and lacks some. The table shows 55,000 to 70,000 clones, with around 89% occurring only once. The specimen was PBMCs. This receptor was identified in a woman younger than 35 in good health and CMV-seronegative. The rearrangement joins TRBV19 to TRBJ1-5; D perhaps matches TRBD1 (6 bases). In nucleotides, the CDR3 is TGTGCCAGTAGTAGTCGCCAGGGCCTTAGGGGGCAGCCCCAGCATTTT. The encoded protein is CASSSRQGLRGQPQHF.